This TCR beta chain appears in the sequencing data of a study of blood T cells in healthy people across ages. Turning to the study itself: Template switching retrieved approximately one barcoded beta molecule for each two T cells.

A second PCR, run for about 7 to 11 cycles, used a sample-barcoded 5' primer plus a J-beta primer mix. TCRdb re-analysed the 5' RACE reads in MiXCR, keeping a single row per CDR3 protein. The table has about 970,000 distinct CDR3 sequences, roughly 51% seen once; the top ten hold about 22%. Germline assignment: CDR1 MGHRA and CDR2 YSYEKL. Unmatched junction bases numbered 7, after V lost 5 bases and J lost 0 bases. The CDR3 spans 15 residues. This clonotype occurred a few times. Antigen specificity is unknown. Study conclusions and caveats: Long-lived donors carried more naive CD4+ cells and greater diversity than aged donors. Estimates of diversity drawn from one million T cells were considered underestimates.

This receptor was obtained from a woman aged 55 to 70 in good health. This sequence joins TRBV4-1 and TRBJ2-7, with TRBD2 matching over 7 bases. What was sequenced was blood. CDR3: CASSRGGGSSYEQYF. CDR3 bases: TGCGCCAGCAGCAGGGGCGGGGGTTCCTCCTACGAGCAGTACTTC.